Below are 14 T cell receptor beta chains sequenced from a single sample in a study of blood T cell repertoires in COVID-19. TCRdb's table, derived via immunoSEQ multiplex PCR, lists solely in-frame clones and lacks some. This sample carries around 380,000 clones, around 87% of them seen once, and the ten largest clones take 1% to 1.5%. The specimen sequenced was PBMCs or T cells enriched from blood (not recorded which). The receptors were gathered from a man younger than 40 who had recovered from COVID-19.

V gene TRBV3-1 (or the pseudogene TRBV3-2) combines with J gene TRBJ1-1; 9 positions agree with TRBD1. CDR3 length: 16 residues. The germline V gene has CDR1 LGHDT and CDR2 YNNKEL (reference sequence). Germline trimming cut 0 bases from V and 7 bases from J; bases unmatched to any gene: 9. Written as DNA, the CDR3 is TGTGCCAGCAGCCAAGATCTAATGACAGGGGGGTTTGAAGCTTTCTTT. It specifies CASSQDLMTGGFEAFF.

This chain uses TRBV25-1 with TRBJ1-6, with 9 bases aligning to TRBD1. Germline V gene lookup returns CDR1 MGHDK and CDR2 SYGVNS. The trim removed 8 bases at V and 10 bases at J, leaving 6 bases unmatched. The CDR3 has 13 residues. Written as DNA, the CDR3 is TGTGCCAGCTCCGGGACAGGGAGATCACCCCTCCACTTT. This gives the protein CASSGTGRSPLHF.

The chain uses TRBV10-2 and TRBJ1-6; no firm D call. The germline V gene encodes CDR1 WSHSY and CDR2 SAAADI. V was trimmed by 1 base and J by 3 bases, leaving 7 bases between them. The CDR3 covers 15 residues. Here the CDR3 DNA reads TGCGCCAGCAGTGAGTTGGCCAACTATAATTCACCCCTCCACTTT. Translation gives CASSELANYNSPLHF.

The J gene is TRBJ2-4, the V gene TRBV4-1; perhaps TRBD1 as D (6 bases). The CDR3 extends over 16 amino acids. Trimming pared 3 bases from V and 0 bases from J, leaving 12 bases between. Germline V lookup: CDR1 MGHRA, CDR2 YSYEKL. This CDR3 reads CASSHGPGQAKNIQYF. CDR3 DNA: TGCGCCAGCAGCCATGGTCCGGGACAAGCCAAAAACATTCAGTACTTC.

This clone was counted a single time. V gene TRBV30 combines with J gene TRBJ1-6, with D perhaps TRBD1 (6 bases). V shed 1 base and J shed 10 bases, with 17 bases lying between them. The CDR3 sequence is 15 residues long. Germline assignment: CDR1 GTSNPN and CDR2 SVGIG (reference sequence). The CDR3 region has the DNA TGTGCCTGGAGTGCTGGCAGGGGCTCTGGGTCACCCCTCCACTTT. Amino acids: CAWSAGRGSGSPLHF.

The gene calls are TRBV7-9 and TRBJ1-1, with a tentative D call TRBD1 (6 bases). The V gene lost 10 bases and the J gene lost 5 bases, with 20 bases spanning the gap. This CDR3 has 14 residues. Germline CDR1 SEHNR, CDR2 FQNEAQ (reference sequence). The CDR3 here is CATAPWGRRTEAFF. In nucleotides, the CDR3 is TGTGCCACTGCACCTTGGGGGCGGAGGACTGAAGCTTTCTTT.

This chain uses TRBV6-5 with TRBJ2-7, with TRBD2 as a possible D gene (5 bases). The CDR3 is made up of 13 amino acids. V lost 2 bases and J 4 bases, leaving 9 bases between the germline ends. The V gene's germline CDR1 is MNHEY and CDR2 SVGAGI. The CDR3 sequence: CASSYAGGYEQYF. The DNA for the CDR3 is TGTGCCAGCAGTTACGCGGGCGGGTACGAGCAGTACTTC.

J is TRBJ1-1 and V is TRBV5-6; 7 bases agree with TRBD1. Per germline, CDR1 SGHDT and CDR2 YYEEEE. J lost 0 bases, V lost 4 bases, and 3 bases had no gene match. CDR3 size: 14 residues. CDR3 nucleotide sequence: TGTGCCAGCAGCAGGGACAGATTGAACACTGAAGCTTTCTTT. It is translated as CASSRDRLNTEAFF.

The J gene is TRBJ1-2, the V gene TRBV9; D is possibly TRBD1 (5 bases). Germline loops: CDR1 SGDLS, CDR2 YYNGEE. The CDR3 spans 13 residues. V lost 4 bases, J lost 4 bases, and 11 bases lay in between. The CDR3 loop is CASSRTGAYGYTF. CDR3 sequence (DNA): TGTGCCAGCAGCCGAACAGGAGCCTATGGCTACACCTTC.

With respect to this clone: Other DNA sequences in the same sample also yield this CDR3. The chain is built from TRBV9 and TRBJ2-3; no firm D call. The CDR3 covers 12 residues. CDR1 and CDR2 from the germline V gene are SGDLS and YYNGEE. V was shortened by 0 bases and J by 5 bases, with 4 bases between the two germline ends. CDR3 coding DNA: TGTGCCAGCAGCGTAGGAGGAGATACGCAGTATTTT. Translation: CASSVGGDTQYF.

V is TRBV6-5 and J is TRBJ1-2; no firm D call. CDR1 is MNHEY, CDR2 SVGAGI, per germline. The CDR3 has 14 amino acids. Trimming removed 6 bases at V and 4 bases at J, with 15 bases between. CDR3 residues: CASSQTTSGYGYTF. The CDR3 nucleotides read TGTGCCAGCAGCCAGACGACCTCGGGCTATGGCTACACCTTC.

V and J are TRBV12-3 or TRBV12-4 and TRBJ1-2; D gene unclear. The V gene lost 4 bases and the J gene lost 7 bases, with 13 bases spanning the gap. The length of the CDR3 is 13 residues. CDR3 protein: CASSSSAGVGYTF. The CDR3 coding sequence is TGTGCCAGCAGTTCCTCGGCCGGGGTTGGCTACACCTTC.

The CDR3 is CASSQDPTGDAFF. The DNA of the CDR3 is TGCGCCAGCAGCCAAGATCCCACAGGGGACGCTTTCTTT. This sequence joins TRBV4-1 and TRBJ1-1, with 7 bases identical to TRBD1. V shed 0 bases, J shed 11 bases, and the junction held 6 bases outside the gene matches. The CDR3 contains 13 residues. Germline-derived CDR1 and CDR2 are MGHRA and YSYEKL.

This sequence joins TRBV9 and TRBJ2-1; TRBD2 might be the D (6 bases). Germline values: CDR1 SGDLS, CDR2 YYNGEE. CDR3 length: 16 residues. The germline V and J ends were trimmed by 1 base and 6 bases, with 17 bases remaining between them. The CDR3 loop is CASSVRSGSGPNEQFF. For the CDR3, the DNA is TGTGCCAGCAGCGTAAGGTCTGGTAGCGGACCCAATGAGCAGTTCTTC.